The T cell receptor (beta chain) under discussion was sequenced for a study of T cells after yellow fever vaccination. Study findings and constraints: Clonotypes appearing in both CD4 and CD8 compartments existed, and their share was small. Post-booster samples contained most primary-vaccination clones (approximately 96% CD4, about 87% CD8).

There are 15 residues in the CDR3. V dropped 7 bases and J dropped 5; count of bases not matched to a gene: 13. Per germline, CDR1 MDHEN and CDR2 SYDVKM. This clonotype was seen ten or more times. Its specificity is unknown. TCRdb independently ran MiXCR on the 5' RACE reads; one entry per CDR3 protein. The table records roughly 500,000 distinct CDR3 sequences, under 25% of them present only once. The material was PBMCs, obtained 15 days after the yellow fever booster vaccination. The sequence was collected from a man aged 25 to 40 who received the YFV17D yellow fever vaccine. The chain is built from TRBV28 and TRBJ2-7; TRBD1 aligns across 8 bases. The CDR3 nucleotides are TGTGCCAGCAAAGGACCACGGACAGGGCGGCACGAGCAGTACTTC. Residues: CASKGPRTGRHEQYF. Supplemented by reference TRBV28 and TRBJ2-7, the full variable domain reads DVKVTQSSRYLVKRTGEKVFLECVQDMDHENMFWYRQDPGLGLRLIYFSYDVKMKEKGDIPEGYSVSREKKERFSLILESASTNQTSMYLCASKGPRTGRHEQYFGPGTRLTVT.